This T cell receptor (beta chain) was sequenced during a study of T cell repertoires in cytomegalovirus infection. Study context: Both a matching HLA type and CMV infection were indicated by public TCR beta signatures. The study's findings and limits: There were carriers of CMV plus the relevant HLA, and cumulative public TCR beta family frequency identified them. The ex vivo response was dominated by HLA-C-restricted CMV-specific TCR beta clonotypes.

This clonotype was recorded a few times. What it binds is not known. Per the germline V gene, CDR1 is LNHNV and CDR2 is YYDKDF (reference sequence). The CDR3 runs to 15 residues. Trimming at V came to 6 bases and at J to 1 base, leaving 6 bases not matched to a gene. TCRdb independently ran MiXCR on the reads; one entry per CDR3 protein. The data show nearly 550,000 distinct CDR3 sequences, 16% seen once. This chain joins TRBV15 and TRBJ2-5, with 9 bases fitting TRBD1. Sequenced sample: CD8+ T cells from PBMCs. The receptor was isolated from a human donor in good health (CMV status not recorded). Some clones in this sample may be carry-over from other donors' samples. Here the CDR3 DNA reads TGTGCCACCAGAACGCCGGGACAGGGCCAAGAGACCCAGTACTTC. This translates into CATRTPGQGQETQYF.